The 5 T cell receptor beta chains presented below share a single source sample, sequenced in a study of blood T cell repertoires in COVID-19. Clones were sequenced by immunoSEQ multiplex PCR, and TCRdb holds only the in-frame ones, with some missing. The table lists about 140,000 clones, 80% to 85% of them singletons. Material: peripheral blood. The receptors were sampled from a woman aged 55-70 years with acute or convalescent COVID-19.

V gene TRBV27 combines with J gene TRBJ2-1; 9 bases map to TRBD1. The CDR3 spans 14 residues. V shed 5 bases and J 9 bases; nucleotides not matched to a gene: 8. Germline V gene data show CDR1 as MNHEY and CDR2 as SMNVEV (reference sequence). The CDR3 sequence: CASSPLGTGSEQFF. Here the CDR3 DNA reads TGTGCCAGCAGTCCCCTCGGGACAGGGTCTGAGCAGTTCTTC.

The chain employs TRBV19 and TRBJ1-2; 9 bases match TRBD1. Germline loops: CDR1 LNHDA, CDR2 SQIVND (reference sequence). CDR3 length equals 17 residues. Trimming cost V 5 bases and J 4 bases; bases outside gene matches: 14. CDR3 sequence reads: CASSDSGQGRLTYGYTF. DNA for the CDR3: TGTGCCAGTAGTGACTCCGGACAGGGGCGCCTGACCTATGGCTACACCTTC.

The V call is TRBV28, the J call TRBJ1-4; 8 bases are a match to TRBD1. The V gene's germline CDR1 is MDHEN and CDR2 SYDVKM. V gave up 4 bases and J gave up 7 bases; unmatched junction bases: 14. This CDR3 contains 17 residues. CDR3 amino acids: CASSSDLSLDRAEKLFF. For the CDR3, the DNA is TGTGCCAGCAGTTCTGACCTTTCGCTGGACAGGGCTGAAAAACTGTTTTTT.

This rearrangement joins TRBV5-5 to TRBJ1-1; TRBD1 might be the D (6 bases). In germline, CDR1 is SGHKS, CDR2 YYEKEE (reference sequence). The V and J ends lost 0 bases and 4 bases respectively, with 13 bases between them. The CDR3 is made up of 15 amino acids. The CDR3 nucleotides read TGTGCCAGCAGCTTGGAGGGGGGGAGATCCACTGAAGCTTTCTTT. Protein: CASSLEGGRSTEAFF.

V is TRBV6-5 and J is TRBJ1-6, with D uncertain. The CDR3 loop spans 14 amino acids. The germline V and J ends were trimmed by 2 bases and 5 bases, with 7 bases remaining between them. Germline V gives CDR1 MNHEY, CDR2 SVGAGI. CDR3 protein: CASSYGGNNSPLHF. The CDR3 DNA follows: TGTGCCAGCAGTTACGGAGGGAATAATTCACCCCTCCACTTT.